The next 8 T cell receptor beta chains were all read from a single sample in a study of T cell changes during pregnancy in multiple sclerosis. TCRdb keeps only in-frame clones here, not all; method: immunoSEQ multiplex PCR. The table has around 130,000 clones, approximately 93% seen once; the top ten hold 6.2%. Source: peripheral blood, taken before pregnancy. The receptors shown here come from a female donor with multiple sclerosis, enrolled in a pregnancy study.

The CDR3 loop reads CSVTGTSGYEQYF. The CDR3 DNA sequence: TGCAGCGTGACCGGGACTAGCGGTTACGAGCAGTACTTC. This sequence joins TRBV29-1 and TRBJ2-7, with TRBD2 matching 11 bases. Germline trimming cut 6 bases from V and 4 bases from J; bases unmatched to any gene: 5. The CDR3 is 13 residues long. From germline, CDR1 is SQVTM and CDR2 ANQGSEA.

This rearrangement joins TRBV4-1 to TRBJ2-2; the D is unclear. V lost 1 base, J lost 6 bases, and 15 bases lay in between. This CDR3 contains 16 residues. The germline gives CDR1 MGHRA, CDR2 YSYEKL. The DNA of the CDR3 is TGCGCCAGCAGCCAAGCACGTTTACCCGTAGCCGGGGAGCTGTTTTTT. Translated, it gives CASSQARLPVAGELFF.

V gene TRBV19 combines with J gene TRBJ1-5, with D tentatively TRBD1 (6 bases). V gave up 2 bases and J gave up 6 bases, with 14 bases separating them. Germline-derived CDR1 and CDR2 are LNHDA and SQIVND (reference sequence). The CDR3 loop spans 15 amino acids. The CDR3 DNA reads as TGTGCCAGTAGTATATCGGCACAGGGTGGTCAGCCCCAGCATTTT. Protein: CASSISAQGGQPQHF.

This chain joins TRBV27 and TRBJ2-1; 7 nucleotides match TRBD2. The germline CDR1 and CDR2 sequences are MNHEY and SMNVEV (reference sequence). This CDR3 comprises 14 residues. The V segment lost 5 bases and the J segment 7 bases; nucleotides outside the gene matches: 8. DNA of the CDR3: TGTGCCAGCAGTCGGCGGGAGACGAGGAATGAGCAGTTCTTC. Translated: CASSRRETRNEQFF.

Note on this clone: At one end, the junction sequence differs from germline, possibly due to a read error. V and J are TRBV2 and TRBJ1-6, with 8 nucleotides matching TRBD1. This CDR3 is 15 amino acids long. Germline V gene data show CDR1 as SNHLY and CDR2 as FYNNEI. This CDR3 is CASREGTGYNSPLHF. Written as DNA, the CDR3 is TGTGCCAGCAGGGAAGGGACAGGCTATAATTCACCCCTCCACTTT.

This chain connects TRBV19 to TRBJ2-6; a possible D gene is TRBD1 (6 bases). This CDR3 has 15 amino acids. Trimming removed 4 bases from V and 0 bases from J, with 7 bases in between. The germline CDR1 and CDR2 sequences are LNHDA and SQIVND (reference sequence). CDR3 in amino acids: CASSTDSSGANVLTF. For the CDR3, the DNA is TGTGCCAGTAGTACGGACAGCTCTGGGGCCAACGTCCTGACTTTC. The whole variable domain, filled in from reference TRBV19 and TRBJ2-6, reads DGGITQSPKYLFRKEGQNVTLSCEQNLNHDAMYWYRQDPGQGLRLIYYSQIVNDFQKGDIAEGYSVSREKKESFPLTVTSAQKNPTAFYLCASSTDSSGANVLTFGAGSRLTVL.

The CDR3 sequence: CASSLYHRGVGTEAFF. The CDR3 DNA is TGTGCCAGCAGTTTATACCACCGGGGGGTAGGCACTGAAGCTTTCTTT. The chain recombines TRBV28 with TRBJ1-1, with TRBD1 as a possible D gene (5 bases). The CDR3 spans 16 residues. The germline CDR1 and CDR2 sequences are MDHEN and SYDVKM. Trimming shortened V by 1 base and J by 4 bases, and 16 bases separated the two germline ends. Supplemented by reference TRBV28 and TRBJ1-1, the full variable domain reads DVKVTQSSRYLVKRTGEKVFLECVQDMDHENMFWYRQDPGLGLRLIYFSYDVKMKEKGDIPEGYSVSREKKERFSLILESASTNQTSMYLCASSLYHRGVGTEAFFGQGTRLTVV.

The table lists this clone with a count of one. The gene calls are TRBV28 and TRBJ2-3, with D tentatively TRBD1 (6 bases). The CDR3 runs to 15 residues. Germline CDR1 is MDHEN and CDR2 is SYDVKM. Trimming removed 7 bases at V and 5 bases at J, with 19 bases between. The CDR3 here is CASINFRDTEDTQYF. CDR3 in DNA: TGTGCCAGCATAAATTTCCGGGACACCGAAGATACGCAGTATTTT.